Described below is a single TCR beta chain sequence and its context. The target of this receptor is not known. No base quality values were provided; no much bigger clone lies one nucleotide off. This specimen belongs to a study of PD-L1 blockade in urothelial cancer listed by TCRdb under 2017. About the full investigation: Therapy was started around 2014 for all patients, and atezolizumab 1,200 mg was administered intravenously every 3 weeks. Under 30 patients had pretreatment blood TCR-seq, some 25 had at least one posttreatment blood collection, and some 25 had tumor TCR-seq. Durable clinical benefit was achieved by nine patients but not by the remaining 20. Durable clinical benefit meant progression-free survival longer than 6 months, and TCR features were also tested against progression-free and overall survival. Patients had an ECOG performance status of 0 or 1 and had received between 0 and 3 prior chemotherapy regimens. About 90% of the 29 patients were identified as males with urothelial cancer of bladder origin, and a prior smoking history was reported by 18 of 29 patients. In the same patients who had TCR sequencing, pretreatment tumors also underwent whole exome sequencing and RNA sequencing. TCR sequencing covered pretreatment tumor samples and matched, serially collected peripheral blood taken before and after atezolizumab treatment. Blood samples were analyzed at 3 weeks after treatment start (second dose) and at 6 weeks after treatment start. The study was an exploratory multi-omic analysis of somatic, immune and clinical correlates of response to PD-L1 blockade with atezolizumab in urothelial cancer. Blood samples yielded a median of about 150,000 T cells and more than 80,000 unique TCRs, with median clonality around 0.083.

Synthetic TCR analog templates were spiked into each PCR so that absolute template abundance could be estimated from read counts. Using the immunoSEQ assay, TCRbeta CDR3 regions were amplified from genomic DNA with bias-controlled V and J gene primers. Sequencing of rearranged TCRbeta segments was performed at approximately 20X coverage. Turning to the authors' computational methods: Clustering was used to correct sequencing errors, and CDR3s were annotated against IMGT to assign V, D and J genes. Only productive TCRbeta rearrangements were used in downstream analyses, excluding out-of-frame or stop-codon sequences. Clonality was calculated as one minus the Shannon entropy normalized by the log of the number of unique productive sequences. Clones differing between time points or between blood and tumor were identified by Fisher's exact test with Benjamini-Hochberg correction at adjusted p below 0.01. TCRdb took this table from immuneACCESS and kept in-frame rearrangements with V and J called. Such tables lack part of the clones; where checked against another copy, unresolved V genes explain under half of the gap, and the rest is unexplained. That table supplies the V and J calls and clone size; D and trimming were determined from the DNA. A total of 75,000 to 95,000 clones appear in this sample, around 85% of them only once. Jointly, the top ten make up roughly 7.3% of the sample.

The time point label here, explained by the study, means: pretreatment peripheral blood. The cohort comprised 29 patients with locally advanced or metastatic urothelial carcinoma treated at Memorial Sloan Kettering on a trial protocol. Peripheral blood mononuclear cells were collected pretreatment and during treatment, at between 1 and 8 total time points per patient. The Qiagen DNeasy Blood extraction kit was used to purify genomic DNA from total PBMCs and tumor samples. PBMCs were collected pretreatment and during treatment and were isolated and stored as previously described. General findings and caveats noted by the study authors: Because the sample size was small (n of about 30) and many exploratory analyses were performed, the results are intended to be hypothesis-generating. Improved progression-free and overall survival was associated with having pretreatment peripheral blood TCR clonality below the median. Patients with durable benefit showed greater expansion of tumor-associated TCR clones in peripheral blood 3 weeks after starting treatment (n ≈ 23, p = 0.022).

As encoded in the germline V gene, CDR1 is SGHDT while CDR2 is YYEEEE. V loses 4 bases at its end and J loses 13 bases; junction bases beyond the gene matches: 11. The CDR3, from cysteine to phenylalanine, totals 15 residues. Only the CDR3 region is kept as DNA, spanning 45 bases read in frame from base 1. The starting material was PBMCs, obtained around atezolizumab (anti-PD-L1) treatment. The TCR comes from a middle-aged man with urothelial cancer. Here the chain combines TRBV5-6 and TRBJ2-1; TRBD2 aligns with 13 central bases. The CDR3 protein is CASSRRTSGGGSQFF. The nucleotide sequence reads TGTGCCAGCAGCCGACGGACTAGCGGGGGCGGGAGTCAGTTCTTC.